A selection of T cell receptor beta chains follows, all from one sample in a study of T cell responses to AZD1222 COVID-19 vaccine. Sequencing used immunoSEQ multiplex PCR; TCRdb keeps in-frame clones, though not all of them. The sample contains roughly 190,000 clones, under 95% of which appear only once. The sample was peripheral blood, taken on day 0 of AZD1222 vaccination. These receptors came from an adult in good health. Each CDR3 is given with its conserved first and last residue. Fields, in order: clone size, V gene, CDR3 protein. The size entry is marked missing in some rows and otherwise reads once, few, many or a size class.

>.|TRBV28
CASSLSSGRAYEQYF
>.|TRBV5-1
CASRPGTGAYGYTF
>.|TRBV2
CASSSQGIGTEAFF
>.|TRBV6-5
CASSWSGRPTDTQYF
>.|TRBV9
CASSQGREGRYNEQFF
>.|TRBV5-1
CASSQGADYEQYF
>.|TRBV7-2
CASSSAGTGVHLAKNIQYF
>.|TRBV15
CATSSGSSNEQFF
>.|TRBV6-4
CARSGKYNEQFF
>.|TRBV3-1/TRBV3-2
CASSPRAGPYNEQFF
>.|TRBV2
CASTRQDGADTQYF
>.|TRBV5-1
CASSIRDTEGNEQFF
>.|TRBV7-2
CASRATLGQETQYF
>.|TRBV24-1
CATSDSGQGDGYTF
>.|TRBV11-2
CASSLETGNYEQYF
>once|TRBV7-9
CASSFGTGSEKLFF
>.|TRBV12-5
CASGLSVGSGYTF
>few|TRBV4-2
CASSQVTGSYEQYF
>few|TRBV14
CASSQVQPNTEAFF
>.|TRBV27
CASSLSPEVGRQPLHF
>.|TRBV2
CASSALIPGLAGGPESYNEQFF
>.|TRBV18
CASSPPYFQETQYF
>.|TRBV11-1
CASSSESYEQYF
>.|TRBV11-3
CASSLTVTPQQYF
>.|TRBV12-5
CASGLPYAEREGPDTQYF
>.|TRBV14
CASSQAGAGEKLFF
>.|TRBV20-1
CSASVPPAGLTGNTIYF
>.|TRBV7-9
CASSLRTGSGANVLTF
>.|TRBV7-8
CASSLEVATNTEAFF
>.|TRBV7-2
CASSLVGAGISYEQYF
>.|TRBV19
CASSIPRSSSYNEQFF
>.|TRBV28
CASSLWVGTEAFF
>.|TRBV19
CASSRTSGRHEQYF
>.|TRBV25-1
CASAPGGELNYGYTF
>.|TRBV11-3
CASSSGPSHPYEQYF
>.|TRBV25-1
CASSEFNAGGPGGNEQFF
>once|TRBV5-1
CASSMTGRGNTIYF
>once|TRBV4-2
CASSLGLAGPSYNEQFF
>.|TRBV18
CASSHKNVMNTEAFF
>.|TRBV6-5
CASSFGSGSPLHF
>.|TRBV18
CASSPDRQPTGSPLHF
>.|TRBV9
CASSVFNAGNEQFF
>few|TRBV19
CASSIYHHLRNNEQFF
>.|TRBV3-1/TRBV3-2
CASSLDRGKGDYGYTF
>.|TRBV2
CASSRTTVNQPQHF
>.|TRBV5-1
CASSLGQGGEKLFF
>.|TRBV24-1
CATVQAYTDTQYF
>.|TRBV6-5
CASRSNEKLFF
>.|TRBV3-1/TRBV3-2
CASSQDTLETQYF
>.|TRBV9
CASSVGPSNRQPQHF
>few|TRBV19
CASSPWTGAEQYF